This record concerns one T cell receptor (beta chain) sequence. The specificity of this receptor is unknown. Base qualities are not provided; no much larger clone lies one nucleotide away. These data come from a study of shared clonotypes between healthy human individuals (dated by TCRdb to the early 2020s). As for the study more broadly: Three men and a couple of women, aged 18 to 49 years, made up the cohort. To estimate repertoire size and how much clonotype sharing occurs between individuals, the study deeply sequenced the blood TCR repertoires of 5 or 6 healthy adults. To increase sequencing depth and limit assay-specific biases, TCR repertoire library preparation and sequencing were carried out by different laboratories using diverse techniques. Per donor, leukapheresis produced somewhere between about 0.94 and 8.9 billion PBMCs. For each donor, CD4 naive and CD4 memory were each given three plates, CD8 naive was given two plates, and CD8 memory was given one plate. General conclusions and limits of the study: Clonotypes shared by all four sorted-subset donors showed higher generation probabilities than non-shared clonotypes. Roughly 5% of naive CD4, 3.5% of naive CD8, about 2.4% of memory CD4, and more than 0.35% of memory CD8 clonotypes were shared across four donors. Naive subsets generally had larger estimated clonotype richness than memory subsets did. Pairwise subsampling led to the expectation that sequencing depth would affect the degree of clonotype sharing among donors. Incomplete sequencing was indicated by rarefaction of sorted-subset datasets, despite the large sequencing depth. Only blood was sampled, and tissue TCR repertoires likely differ from those in blood. Because the study included only a small number of donors, the genetic and exposure-history diversity represented was limited.

CD8 naive samples were CD45RO-negative cells positively selected for CCR7, giving a CD45RA+CCR7+ population that excluded TemRA cells. The donors were healthy, HIV-negative adults who had no recently reported acute infections or vaccinations. Every donor was a Caucasian adult residing in Nashville, Tennessee, USA. Blood was collected by leukapheresis, and PBMCs were isolated by Ficoll-Histopaque density gradient centrifugation and then cryopreserved in liquid nitrogen vapor phase. Analytical flow cytometry was used to check the purity and quantity of each magnetically sorted T cell population. From each sorted fraction, genomic DNA was isolated and quantified by UV absorbance on a Nanodrop 2000c. TCR CDR3 regions were amplified from genomic DNA by multiplex PCR using the deep immunoSEQ assay. Extracted genomic DNA from each cell subset was spread evenly across all wells of several immunoSEQ 96-well plates, with each plate serving as a replicate. Each replicate PCR for sorted subsets received roughly 200 ng genomic DNA, equal to 28,000 or so T cell genomes. Purified libraries were measured with a Qubit 3.0 fluorometer, size-checked on a Bioanalyzer 2100, and measured again with the KAPA Library Quantification kit. Every immunoSEQ 96-well plate was sequenced on a dedicated single-read 150-cycle Illumina NextSeq 550 flow cell. The study's own analysis went as follows. Because the immunoSEQ output included only junctional sequences and no quality scores, the filtering could not be the same as the filtering used for full-length reads. Sequences were annotated with PyIR, a Python wrapper for IgBLAST v1.9, using IMGT germline references to assign V/J genes and CDR3. Reads with weak V/J assignments (E-value above 1e-6), missing CDR3, stop codons, out-of-frame junctions, or ambiguous translated residues were removed. A V3J clonotype was defined by an identical inferred V gene, J gene, and CDR3 amino acid sequence. Percentage overlap between repertoires was computed as shared unique clonotypes divided by the size of the smaller repertoire. RTK rarefaction, the Chao1 estimator, and Recon v2.1 estimates of unobserved clonotypes were used to assess repertoire richness. Generation probabilities were computed with OLGA for all TCRbeta clonotypes obtained by the gDNA method from several donors. TCRdb carries this immuneACCESS record with in-frame sequences only. Its versions omit some clonotypes, under half of them owing to an unresolved V gene in the studies checked, with the rest unexplained. V, J and clone size are those of that table, while D and trimming were read from the DNA. Counted in this sample were roughly 2 million clones; about 95% of them appeared once. The top ten constitute 1.1% of the sample.

This sequence was found in a man between 18 and 35 years old in good health. The sample taken for sequencing was naive CD8+ T cells sorted from blood. The sample's cell subset or site label, in plain terms: CD45RA+CCR7+.

CDR3 loop: CASSPGSGQPQHF. The bases are TGTGCCAGCAGCCCCGGGTCGGGGCAGCCCCAGCATTTT. The chain couples TRBV5-6 to TRBJ1-5; no confident D gene assignment can be made. V drops 4 bases and J drops 7 bases, leaving 12 bases in between. CDR3 length: 13 amino acids, cysteine to phenylalanine. Only the CDR3 part of the read is kept: 39 bases, read in frame from the first base. The germline V gene provides CDR1 SGHDT and CDR2 YYEEEE.